The 9 T cell receptor beta chains reported below all come from one sample, sequenced in a study of T cell changes during pregnancy in multiple sclerosis. Produced via immunoSEQ multiplex PCR; TCRdb's table is partial and in-frame only. Of around 52,000 clones listed, roughly 89% are singletons. The source material was peripheral blood from another person, used as feeder cells. The origin of the receptors is a human donor whose cells served as feeder cells for cultures in a pregnancy study.

This chain connects TRBV7-2 to TRBJ1-2; TRBD1 matches at 7 bases. This CDR3 region has 15 residues. The germline V gene has CDR1 SGHTA and CDR2 FQGNSA. J lost 4 bases, V lost 5 bases, and 10 bases had no gene match. The chain's CDR3 is CASSPPGGGSYGYTF. In DNA, the CDR3 is TGTGCCAGCAGCCCACCAGGGGGGGGGTCCTATGGCTACACCTTC.

The chain has TRBV5-1 and TRBJ2-7; D is unclear. Germline CDR1 is SGHRS and CDR2 is YFSETQ. V was trimmed by 4 bases and J by 4 bases, leaving 15 bases between them. The CDR3 has 14 amino acids. CDR3 nucleotides: TGCGCCAGCAGCCCTAATCAAAGAATATACGAGCAGTACTTC. Its translation: CASSPNQRIYEQYF. Filled out from reference TRBV5-1 and TRBJ2-7, the complete variable domain reads KAGVTQTPRYLIKTRGQQVTLSCSPISGHRSVSWYQQTPGQGLQFLFEYFSETQRNKGNFPGRFSGRQFSNSRSEMNVSTLELGDSALYLCASSPNQRIYEQYFGPGTRLTVT.

This clone showed up just once. The chain has TRBV30 and TRBJ1-4; 8 bases are shared with TRBD1. The CDR3 length is 13 residues. The germline V gene encodes CDR1 GTSNPN and CDR2 SVGIG (reference sequence). V was clipped by 3 bases and J by 6 bases; unmatched bases: 3. CDR3 bases: TGTGCCTGGAGCAGGGGGCTAGATGAAAAACTGTTTTTT. It translates to CAWSRGLDEKLFF.

The gene calls are TRBV28 and TRBJ2-5; D uncertain. This CDR3 is built from 13 residues. The V gene lost 4 bases and the J gene lost 1 base, with 7 bases spanning the gap. Germline assignment: CDR1 MDHEN and CDR2 SYDVKM. The CDR3 sequence is CASSSRPQETQYF. DNA of the CDR3: TGTGCCAGCAGTTCCCGGCCCCAAGAGACCCAGTACTTC.

The rearrangement uses TRBV7-9 and TRBJ1-1; maybe TRBD1 (6 bases). This CDR3 comprises 14 residues. The ends were cut back, 1 base at V and 4 bases at J, with 10 bases in the middle. From germline, CDR1 is SEHNR and CDR2 FQNEAQ (reference sequence). This chain's CDR3 is CASSLGGGLTEAFF. CDR3 nucleotides: TGTGCCAGCAGCTTAGGTGGGGGCCTCACTGAAGCTTTCTTT.

This clone has a handful of counts. The J gene is TRBJ1-6, the V gene TRBV2; maybe TRBD1 (5 bases). V lost 10 bases and J lost 7, with 14 bases in between. This CDR3 is built from 13 residues. CDR1 and CDR2 (germline): SNHLY, FYNNEI. The CDR3 DNA reads as TGTGCCACCCGGGACTCCCGGAATTCACCCCTCCACTTT. It codes for CATRDSRNSPLHF.

The DNA for the CDR3 is TGTGCCTGGAGTGATCCACCGACCCGCAAAACGCAGTATTTT. Its translation: CAWSDPPTRKTQYF. The chain has TRBV30 and TRBJ2-3; D remains unclear. V gave up 1 base and J gave up 9 bases, with 17 bases separating them. Germline values: CDR1 GTSNPN, CDR2 SVGIG (reference sequence). The CDR3 is 14 residues long.

This sequence joins TRBV28 and TRBJ1-2; 7 positions agree with TRBD1. CDR3 length: 14 residues. The V gene's germline CDR1 is MDHEN and CDR2 SYDVKM. Trimming took 5 bases from V and 8 from J; bases not matched to a gene: 11. The CDR3 spells CASSPQRGLRGYTF. DNA for the CDR3: TGTGCCAGCAGTCCCCAGAGGGGGCTACGGGGCTACACCTTC.

The count of this clone is one. CDR3 residues: CASSRQGAANYGYTF. CDR3 nucleotide sequence: TGTGCCAGTAGTAGACAGGGGGCAGCTAACTATGGCTACACCTTC. This rearrangement joins TRBV19 to TRBJ1-2; 10 nucleotides agree with TRBD1. Losses at the gene ends were 4 bases for V and 0 bases for J; bases not matched to a gene: 2. CDR1 and CDR2 from the germline V gene are LNHDA and SQIVND (reference sequence). This CDR3 region has 15 residues.